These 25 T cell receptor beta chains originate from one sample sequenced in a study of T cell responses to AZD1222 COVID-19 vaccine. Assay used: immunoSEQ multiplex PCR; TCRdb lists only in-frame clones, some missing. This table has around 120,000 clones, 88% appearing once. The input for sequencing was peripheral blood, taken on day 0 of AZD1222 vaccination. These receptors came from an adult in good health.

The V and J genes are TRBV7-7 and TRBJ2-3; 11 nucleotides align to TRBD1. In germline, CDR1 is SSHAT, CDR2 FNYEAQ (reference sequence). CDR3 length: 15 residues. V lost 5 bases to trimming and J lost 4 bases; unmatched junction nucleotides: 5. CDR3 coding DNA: TGTGCCAGCAGCACTGGGACAGGGGGGTCAGATACGCAGTATTTT. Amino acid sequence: CASSTGTGGSDTQYF.

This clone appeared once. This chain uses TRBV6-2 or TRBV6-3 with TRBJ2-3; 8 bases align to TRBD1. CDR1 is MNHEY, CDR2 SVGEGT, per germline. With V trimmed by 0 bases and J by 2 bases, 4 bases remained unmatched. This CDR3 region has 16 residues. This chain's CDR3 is CASSYSGTGYTDTQYF. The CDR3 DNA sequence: TGTGCCAGCAGTTACTCCGGGACAGGATACACAGATACGCAGTATTTT.

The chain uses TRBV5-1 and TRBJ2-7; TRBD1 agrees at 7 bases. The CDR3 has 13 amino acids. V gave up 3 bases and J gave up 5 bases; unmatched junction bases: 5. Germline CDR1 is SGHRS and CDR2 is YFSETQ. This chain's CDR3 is CASSSTGAHEQYF. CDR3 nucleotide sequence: TGCGCCAGCAGCTCAACAGGGGCCCACGAGCAGTACTTC. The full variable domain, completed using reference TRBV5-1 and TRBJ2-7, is KAGVTQTPRYLIKTRGQQVTLSCSPISGHRSVSWYQQTPGQGLQFLFEYFSETQRNKGNFPGRFSGRQFSNSRSEMNVSTLELGDSALYLCASSSTGAHEQYFGPGTRLTVT.

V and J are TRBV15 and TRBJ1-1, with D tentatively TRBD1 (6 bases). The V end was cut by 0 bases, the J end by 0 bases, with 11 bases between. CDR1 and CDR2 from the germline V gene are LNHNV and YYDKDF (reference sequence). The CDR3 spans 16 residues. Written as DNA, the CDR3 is TGTGCCACCAGCAGAGATGTGGGACAACTGAACACTGAAGCTTTCTTT. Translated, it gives CATSRDVGQLNTEAFF.

For the CDR3, the DNA is TGTGCCAGCAGTTTAGACGCAAACTATGGCTACACCTTC. Amino acids: CASSLDANYGYTF. The chain employs TRBV28 and TRBJ1-2; D gene ambiguous. With 2 bases removed from V and 2 bases from J, the gap between germline ends came to 6 bases. This CDR3 region has 13 residues. Per germline, CDR1 MDHEN and CDR2 SYDVKM.

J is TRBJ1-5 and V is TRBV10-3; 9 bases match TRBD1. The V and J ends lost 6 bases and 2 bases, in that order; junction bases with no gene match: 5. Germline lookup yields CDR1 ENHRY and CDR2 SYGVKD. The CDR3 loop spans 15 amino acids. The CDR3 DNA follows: TGTGCCATCAGAGGACAGGGGTTGGGCAATCAGCCCCAGCATTTT. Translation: CAIRGQGLGNQPQHF.

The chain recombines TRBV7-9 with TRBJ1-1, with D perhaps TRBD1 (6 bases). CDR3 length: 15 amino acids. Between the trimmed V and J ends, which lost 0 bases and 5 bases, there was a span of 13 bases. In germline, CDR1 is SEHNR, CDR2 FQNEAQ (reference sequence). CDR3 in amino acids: CASSLAGGVATEAFF. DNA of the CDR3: TGTGCCAGCAGCTTAGCTGGGGGCGTTGCGACTGAAGCTTTCTTT.

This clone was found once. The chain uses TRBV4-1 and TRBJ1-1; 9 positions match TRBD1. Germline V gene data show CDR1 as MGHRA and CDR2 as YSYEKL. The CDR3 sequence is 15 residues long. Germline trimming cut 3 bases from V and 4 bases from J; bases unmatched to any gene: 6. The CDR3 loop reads CASSQGQGVRTEAFF. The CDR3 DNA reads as TGCGCCAGCAGCCAGGGACAGGGCGTGCGCACTGAAGCTTTCTTT.

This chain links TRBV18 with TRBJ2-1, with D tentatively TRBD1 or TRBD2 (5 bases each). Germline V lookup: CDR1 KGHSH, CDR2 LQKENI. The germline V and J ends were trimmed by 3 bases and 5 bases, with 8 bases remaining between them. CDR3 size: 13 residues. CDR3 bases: TGTGCCAGCTCACCCGGGGCCGACAATGAGCAGTTCTTC. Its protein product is CASSPGADNEQFF.

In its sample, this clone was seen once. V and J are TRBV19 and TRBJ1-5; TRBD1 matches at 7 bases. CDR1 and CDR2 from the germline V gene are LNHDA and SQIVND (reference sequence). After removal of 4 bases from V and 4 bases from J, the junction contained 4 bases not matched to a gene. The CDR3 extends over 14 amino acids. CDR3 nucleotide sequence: TGTGCCAGTAGTACGGGACAGCTAAATCAGCCCCAGCATTTT. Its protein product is CASSTGQLNQPQHF.

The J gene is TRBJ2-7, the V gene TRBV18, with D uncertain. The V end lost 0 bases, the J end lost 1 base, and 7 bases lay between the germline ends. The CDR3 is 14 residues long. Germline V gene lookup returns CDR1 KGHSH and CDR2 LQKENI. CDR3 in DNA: TGTGCCAGCTCACCACCTGGATTTTCCTACGAGCAGTACTTC. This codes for CASSPPGFSYEQYF.

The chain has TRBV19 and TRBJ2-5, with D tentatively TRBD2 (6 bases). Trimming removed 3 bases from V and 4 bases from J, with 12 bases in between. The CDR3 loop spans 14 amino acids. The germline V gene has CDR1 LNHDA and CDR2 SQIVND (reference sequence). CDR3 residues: CASSIAASVETQYF. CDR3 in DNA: TGTGCCAGTAGTATTGCAGCTAGCGTAGAGACCCAGTACTTC.

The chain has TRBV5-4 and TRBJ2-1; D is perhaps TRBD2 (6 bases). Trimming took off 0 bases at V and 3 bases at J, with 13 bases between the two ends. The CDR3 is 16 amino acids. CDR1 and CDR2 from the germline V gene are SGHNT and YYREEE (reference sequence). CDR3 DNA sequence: TGTGCCAGCAGCTTGGGGTCGGGGGTCTTCTACAATGAGCAGTTCTTC. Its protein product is CASSLGSGVFYNEQFF.

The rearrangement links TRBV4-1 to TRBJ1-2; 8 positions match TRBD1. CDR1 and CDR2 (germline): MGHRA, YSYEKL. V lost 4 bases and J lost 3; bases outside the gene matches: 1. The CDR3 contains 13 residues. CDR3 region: CASSPGQDYGYTF. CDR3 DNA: TGCGCCAGCAGCCCGGGACAGGACTATGGCTACACCTTC.

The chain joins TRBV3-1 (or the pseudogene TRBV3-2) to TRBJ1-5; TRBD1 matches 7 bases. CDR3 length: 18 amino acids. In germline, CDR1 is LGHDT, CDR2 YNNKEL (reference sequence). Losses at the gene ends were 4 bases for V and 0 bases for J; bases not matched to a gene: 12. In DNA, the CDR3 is TGTGCCAGCAGCCGACGAACAGGGGTGCCGTATAGCAATCAGCCCCAGCATTTT. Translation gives CASSRRTGVPYSNQPQHF.

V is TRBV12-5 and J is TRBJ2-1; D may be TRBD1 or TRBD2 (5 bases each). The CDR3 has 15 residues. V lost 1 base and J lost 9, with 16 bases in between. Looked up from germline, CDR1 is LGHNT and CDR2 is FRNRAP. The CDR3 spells CASGLGARGVFEQFF. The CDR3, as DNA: TGTGCTAGTGGTTTGGGAGCAAGAGGGGTTTTTGAGCAGTTCTTC.

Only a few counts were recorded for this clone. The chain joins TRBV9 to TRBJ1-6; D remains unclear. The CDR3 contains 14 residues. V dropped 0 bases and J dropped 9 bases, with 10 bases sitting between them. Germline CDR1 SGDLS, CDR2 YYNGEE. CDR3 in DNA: TGTGCCAGCAGCGTAGGGGTCGTTGTTTCACCCCTCCACTTT. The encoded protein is CASSVGVVVSPLHF.

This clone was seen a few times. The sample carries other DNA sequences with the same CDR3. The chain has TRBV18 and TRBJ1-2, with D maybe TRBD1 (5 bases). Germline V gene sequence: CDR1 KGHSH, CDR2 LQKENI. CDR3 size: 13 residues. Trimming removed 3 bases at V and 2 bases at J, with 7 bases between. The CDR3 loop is CASSPGPNYGYTF. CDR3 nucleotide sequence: TGTGCCAGCTCACCGGGGCCAAACTATGGCTACACCTTC.

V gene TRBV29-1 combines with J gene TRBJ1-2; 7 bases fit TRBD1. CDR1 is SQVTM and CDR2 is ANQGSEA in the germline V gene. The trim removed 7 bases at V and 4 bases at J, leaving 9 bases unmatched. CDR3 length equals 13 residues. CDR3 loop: CSANEGGRYGYTF. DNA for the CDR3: TGCAGCGCCAATGAAGGGGGCCGCTATGGCTACACCTTC.

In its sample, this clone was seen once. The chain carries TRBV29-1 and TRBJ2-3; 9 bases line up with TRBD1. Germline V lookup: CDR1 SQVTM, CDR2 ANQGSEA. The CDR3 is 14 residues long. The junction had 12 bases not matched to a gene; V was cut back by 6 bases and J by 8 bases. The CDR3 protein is CSVVGTGTWVTQYF. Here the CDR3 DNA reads TGCAGCGTCGTCGGGACAGGGACGTGGGTTACGCAGTATTTT.

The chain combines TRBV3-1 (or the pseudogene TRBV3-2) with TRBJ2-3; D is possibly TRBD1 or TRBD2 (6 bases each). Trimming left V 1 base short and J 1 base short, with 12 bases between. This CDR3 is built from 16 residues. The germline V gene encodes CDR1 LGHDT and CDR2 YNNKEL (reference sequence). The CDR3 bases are TGTGCCAGCAGCCAAGTAACCGGGGGCGGCACAGATACGCAGTATTTT. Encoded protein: CASSQVTGGGTDTQYF.

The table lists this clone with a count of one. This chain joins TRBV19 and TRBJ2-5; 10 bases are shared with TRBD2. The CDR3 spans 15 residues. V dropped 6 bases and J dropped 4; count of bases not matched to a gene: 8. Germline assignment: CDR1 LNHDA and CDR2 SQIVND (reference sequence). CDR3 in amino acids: CASSELVAGGETQYF. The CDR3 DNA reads TGTGCCAGTAGCGAGCTAGTAGCGGGGGGAGAGACCCAGTACTTC.

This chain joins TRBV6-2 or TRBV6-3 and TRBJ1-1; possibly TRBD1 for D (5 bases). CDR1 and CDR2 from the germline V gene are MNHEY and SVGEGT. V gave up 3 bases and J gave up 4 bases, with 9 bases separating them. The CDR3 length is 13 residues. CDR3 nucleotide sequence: TGTGCCAGCAGTTATCAAAGGGGCACTGAAGCTTTCTTT. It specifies CASSYQRGTEAFF.

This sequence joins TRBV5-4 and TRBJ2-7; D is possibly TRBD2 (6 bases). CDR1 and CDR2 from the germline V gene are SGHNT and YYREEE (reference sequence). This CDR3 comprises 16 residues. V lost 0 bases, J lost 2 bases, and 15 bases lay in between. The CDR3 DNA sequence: TGTGCCAGCAGCTTGGGGGGAGGTAACACCCCCTACGAGCAGTACTTC. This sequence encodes CASSLGGGNTPYEQYF. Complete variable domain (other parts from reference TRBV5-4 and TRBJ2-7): ETGVTQSPTHLIKTRGQQVTLRCSSQSGHNTVSWYQQALGQGPQFIFQYYREEENGRGNFPPRFSGLQFPNYSSELNVNALELDDSALYLCASSLGGGNTPYEQYFGPGTRLTVT.

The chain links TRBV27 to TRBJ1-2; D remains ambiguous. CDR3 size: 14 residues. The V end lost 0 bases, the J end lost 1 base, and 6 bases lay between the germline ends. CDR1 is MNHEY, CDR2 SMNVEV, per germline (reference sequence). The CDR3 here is CASSLSHFNYGYTF. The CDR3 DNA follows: TGTGCCAGCAGTTTATCTCATTTTAACTATGGCTACACCTTC.